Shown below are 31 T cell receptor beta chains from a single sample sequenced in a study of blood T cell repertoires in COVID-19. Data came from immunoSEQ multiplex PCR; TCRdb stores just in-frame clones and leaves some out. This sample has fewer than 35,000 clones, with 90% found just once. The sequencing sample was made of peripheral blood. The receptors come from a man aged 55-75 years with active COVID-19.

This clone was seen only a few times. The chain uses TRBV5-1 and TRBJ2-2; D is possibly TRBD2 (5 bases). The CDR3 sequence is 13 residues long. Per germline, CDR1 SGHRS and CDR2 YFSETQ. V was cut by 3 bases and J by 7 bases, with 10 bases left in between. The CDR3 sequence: CASSWREGGELFF. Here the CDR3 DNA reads TGCGCCAGCAGCTGGAGAGAGGGCGGGGAGCTGTTTTTT. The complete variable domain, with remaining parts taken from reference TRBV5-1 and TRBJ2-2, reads KAGVTQTPRYLIKTRGQQVTLSCSPISGHRSVSWYQQTPGQGLQFLFEYFSETQRNKGNFPGRFSGRQFSNSRSEMNVSTLELGDSALYLCASSWREGGELFFGEGSRLTVL.

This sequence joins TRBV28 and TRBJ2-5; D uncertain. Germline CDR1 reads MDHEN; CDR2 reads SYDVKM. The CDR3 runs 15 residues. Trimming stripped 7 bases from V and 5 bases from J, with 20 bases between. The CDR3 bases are TGTGCCAGCAACCAACGTTACGAGGTTGGGGAGACCCAGTACTTC. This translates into CASNQRYEVGETQYF.

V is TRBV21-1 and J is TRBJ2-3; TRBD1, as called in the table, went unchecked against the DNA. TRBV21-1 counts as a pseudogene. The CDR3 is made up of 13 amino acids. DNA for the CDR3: TGTGCCGGAACAGGGGGCTGTCCAGATACGCAGTATTTT. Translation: CAGTGGCPDTQYF.

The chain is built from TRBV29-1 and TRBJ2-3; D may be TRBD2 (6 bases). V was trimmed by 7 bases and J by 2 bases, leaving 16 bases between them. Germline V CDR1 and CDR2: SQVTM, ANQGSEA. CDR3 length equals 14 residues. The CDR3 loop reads CSAPARGVTDTQYF. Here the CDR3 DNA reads TGCAGCGCCCCTGCGCGGGGAGTCACAGATACGCAGTATTTT.

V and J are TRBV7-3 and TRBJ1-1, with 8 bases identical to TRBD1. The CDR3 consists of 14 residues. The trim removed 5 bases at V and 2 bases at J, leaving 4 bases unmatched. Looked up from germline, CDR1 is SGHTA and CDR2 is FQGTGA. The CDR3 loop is CASSEPGGNTEAFF. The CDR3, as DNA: TGTGCCAGCAGCGAGCCAGGGGGCAACACTGAAGCTTTCTTT.

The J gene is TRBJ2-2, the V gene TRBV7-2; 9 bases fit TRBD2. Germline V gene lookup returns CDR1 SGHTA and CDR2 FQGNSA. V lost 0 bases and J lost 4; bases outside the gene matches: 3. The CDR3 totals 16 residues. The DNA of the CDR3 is TGTGCCAGCAGCTTAGCGGCGGGGGGGTCCACCGGGGAGCTGTTTTTT. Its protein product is CASSLAAGGSTGELFF.

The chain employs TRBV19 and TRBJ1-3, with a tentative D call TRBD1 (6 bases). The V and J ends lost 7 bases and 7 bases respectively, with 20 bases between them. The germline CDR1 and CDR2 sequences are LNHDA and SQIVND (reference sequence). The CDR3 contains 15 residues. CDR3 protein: CASIPRRDIGNTIYF. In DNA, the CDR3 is TGTGCCAGTATTCCCCGCCGGGACATCGGCAACACCATATATTTT.

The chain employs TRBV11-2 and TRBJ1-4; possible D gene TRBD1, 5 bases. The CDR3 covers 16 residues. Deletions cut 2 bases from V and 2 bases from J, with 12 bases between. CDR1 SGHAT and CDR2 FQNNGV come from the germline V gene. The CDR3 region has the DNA TGTGCCAGCAGCTTACAGGCGGGGCCCACTAATGAAAAACTGTTTTTT. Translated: CASSLQAGPTNEKLFF.

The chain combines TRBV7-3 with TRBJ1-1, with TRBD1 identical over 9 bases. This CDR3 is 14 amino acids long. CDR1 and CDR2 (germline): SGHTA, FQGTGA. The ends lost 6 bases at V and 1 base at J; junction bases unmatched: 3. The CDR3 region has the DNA TGTGCCAGCAGATCGGGACAGGGGAACACTGAAGCTTTCTTT. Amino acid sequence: CASRSGQGNTEAFF.

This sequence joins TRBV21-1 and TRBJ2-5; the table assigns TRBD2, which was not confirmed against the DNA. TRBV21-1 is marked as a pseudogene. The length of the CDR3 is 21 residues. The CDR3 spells CASSAHWYPGLAGGHVETQYF. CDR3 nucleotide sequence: TGTGCCAGCAGCGCTCACTGGTATCCGGGACTAGCGGGGGGGCACGTGGAGACCCAGTACTTC.

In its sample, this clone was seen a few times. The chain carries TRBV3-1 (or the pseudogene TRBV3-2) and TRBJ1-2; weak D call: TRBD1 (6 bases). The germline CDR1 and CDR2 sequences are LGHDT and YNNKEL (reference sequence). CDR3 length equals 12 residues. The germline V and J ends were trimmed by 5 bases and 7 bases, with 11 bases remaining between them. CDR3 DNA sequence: TGTGCCAGCAGCTCAGGGGCGGGTGGCTACACCTTC. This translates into CASSSGAGGYTF.

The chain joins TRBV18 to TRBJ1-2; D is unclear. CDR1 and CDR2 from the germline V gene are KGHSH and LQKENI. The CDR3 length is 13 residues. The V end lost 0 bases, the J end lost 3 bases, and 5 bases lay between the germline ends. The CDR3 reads CASSPPLHYGYTF. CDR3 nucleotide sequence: TGTGCCAGCTCACCACCTCTCCACTATGGCTACACCTTC.

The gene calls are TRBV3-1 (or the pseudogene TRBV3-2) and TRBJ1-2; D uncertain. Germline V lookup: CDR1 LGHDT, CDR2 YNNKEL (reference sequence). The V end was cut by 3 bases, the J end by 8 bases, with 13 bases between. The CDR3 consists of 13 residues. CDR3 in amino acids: CASSQVQAGGYTF. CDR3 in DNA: TGTGCCAGCAGCCAGGTGCAGGCGGGCGGCTACACCTTC.

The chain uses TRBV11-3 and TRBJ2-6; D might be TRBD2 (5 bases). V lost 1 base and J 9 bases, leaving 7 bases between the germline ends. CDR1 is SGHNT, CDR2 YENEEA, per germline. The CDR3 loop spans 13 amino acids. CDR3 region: CASSLAGINVLTF. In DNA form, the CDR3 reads TGTGCCAGCAGCTTAGCCGGGATCAACGTCCTGACTTTC.

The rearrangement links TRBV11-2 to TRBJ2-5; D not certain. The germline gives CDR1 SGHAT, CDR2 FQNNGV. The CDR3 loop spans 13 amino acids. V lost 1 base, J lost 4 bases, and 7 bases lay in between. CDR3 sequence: CASSLGTPETQYF. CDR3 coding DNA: TGTGCCAGCAGCTTAGGTACTCCAGAGACCCAGTACTTC. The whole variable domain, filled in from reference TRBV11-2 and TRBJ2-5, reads EAGVAQSPRYKIIEKRQSVAFWCNPISGHATLYWYQQILGQGPKLLIQFQNNGVVDDSQLPKDRFSAERLKGVDSTLKIQPAKLEDSAVYLCASSLGTPETQYFGPGTRLLVL.

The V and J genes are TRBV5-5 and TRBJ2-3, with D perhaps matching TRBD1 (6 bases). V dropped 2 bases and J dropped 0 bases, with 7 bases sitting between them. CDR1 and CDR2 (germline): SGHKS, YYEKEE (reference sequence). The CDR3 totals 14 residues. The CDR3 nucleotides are TGTGCCAGCAGCTTAGGACAGAGCACAGATACGCAGTATTTT. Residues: CASSLGQSTDTQYF.

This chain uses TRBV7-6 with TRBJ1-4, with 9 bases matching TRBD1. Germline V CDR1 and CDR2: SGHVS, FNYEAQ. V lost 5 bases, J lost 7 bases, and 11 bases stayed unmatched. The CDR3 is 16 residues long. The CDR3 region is CASSLTGGGVREKLFF. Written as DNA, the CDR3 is TGTGCCAGCAGCCTCACAGGGGGCGGAGTCCGTGAAAAACTGTTTTTT.

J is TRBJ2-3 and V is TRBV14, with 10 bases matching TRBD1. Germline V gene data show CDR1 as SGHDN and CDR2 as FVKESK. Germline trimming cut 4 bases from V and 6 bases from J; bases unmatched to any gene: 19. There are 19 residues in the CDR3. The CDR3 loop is CASSLLGQGPAGRSDTQYF. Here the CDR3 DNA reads TGTGCCAGCAGCCTCCTGGGACAGGGGCCCGCGGGAAGATCCGATACGCAGTATTTT.

The CDR3 DNA follows: TGTGCCAGCAGCCCGGGGACTAGCGGGGAGACCCAGTACTTC. Its translation is CASSPGTSGETQYF. This rearrangement joins TRBV2 to TRBJ2-5; 12 bases are shared with TRBD2. The CDR3 totals 14 residues. J was trimmed by 5 bases and V by 6 bases; bases with no gene match: 4. The V gene's germline CDR1 is SNHLY and CDR2 FYNNEI.

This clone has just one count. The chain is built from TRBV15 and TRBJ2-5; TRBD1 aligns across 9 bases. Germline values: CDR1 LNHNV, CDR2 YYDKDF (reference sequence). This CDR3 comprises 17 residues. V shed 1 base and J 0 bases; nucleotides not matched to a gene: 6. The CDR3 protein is CATSRGTGALYQETQYF. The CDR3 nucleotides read TGTGCCACCAGCAGAGGGACAGGGGCACTGTACCAAGAGACCCAGTACTTC. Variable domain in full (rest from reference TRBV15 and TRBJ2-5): DAMVIQNPRYQVTQFGKPVTLSCSQTLNHNVMYWYQQKSSQAPKLLFHYYDKDFNNEADTPDNFQSRRPNTSFCFLDIRSPGLGDTAMYLCATSRGTGALYQETQYFGPGTRLLVL.

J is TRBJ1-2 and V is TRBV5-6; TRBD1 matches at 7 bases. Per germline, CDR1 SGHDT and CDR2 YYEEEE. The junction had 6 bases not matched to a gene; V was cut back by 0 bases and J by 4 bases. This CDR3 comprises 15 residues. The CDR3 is CASSLAGTVGYGYTF. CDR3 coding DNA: TGTGCCAGCAGCTTGGCCGGGACAGTTGGCTATGGCTACACCTTC.

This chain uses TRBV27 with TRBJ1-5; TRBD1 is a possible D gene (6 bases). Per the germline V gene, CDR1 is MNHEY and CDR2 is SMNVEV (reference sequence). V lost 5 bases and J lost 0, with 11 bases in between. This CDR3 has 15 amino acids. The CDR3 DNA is TGTGCCAGCAGTAGGGGGGGATATAGCAATCAGCCCCAGCATTTT. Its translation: CASSRGGYSNQPQHF.

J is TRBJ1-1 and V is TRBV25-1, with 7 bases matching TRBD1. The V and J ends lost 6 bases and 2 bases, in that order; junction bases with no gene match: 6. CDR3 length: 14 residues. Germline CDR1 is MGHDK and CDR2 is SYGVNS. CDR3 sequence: CASRRQGVNTEAFF. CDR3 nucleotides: TGTGCCAGCAGAAGACAGGGCGTTAACACTGAAGCTTTCTTT.

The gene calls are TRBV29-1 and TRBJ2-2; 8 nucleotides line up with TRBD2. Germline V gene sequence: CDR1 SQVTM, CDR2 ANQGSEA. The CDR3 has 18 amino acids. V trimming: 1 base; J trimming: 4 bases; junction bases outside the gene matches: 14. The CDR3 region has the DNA TGCAGCGTTGAAGTTTGGCCACTGGGCGGGGGGACCACCGGGGAGCTGTTTTTT. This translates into CSVEVWPLGGGTTGELFF.

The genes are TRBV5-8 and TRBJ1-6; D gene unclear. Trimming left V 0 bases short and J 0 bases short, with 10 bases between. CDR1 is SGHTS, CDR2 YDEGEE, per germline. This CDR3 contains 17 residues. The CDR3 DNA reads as TGTGCCAGCAGCTTGGATGGGAGTGGCTCCTATAATTCACCCCTCCACTTT. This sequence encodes CASSLDGSGSYNSPLHF. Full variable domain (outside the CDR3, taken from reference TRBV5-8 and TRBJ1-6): EAGVTQSPTHLIKTRGQQATLRCSPISGHTSVYWYQQALGLGLQFLLWYDEGEERNRGNFPPRFSGRQFPNYSSELNVNALELEDSALYLCASSLDGSGSYNSPLHFGNGTRLTVT.

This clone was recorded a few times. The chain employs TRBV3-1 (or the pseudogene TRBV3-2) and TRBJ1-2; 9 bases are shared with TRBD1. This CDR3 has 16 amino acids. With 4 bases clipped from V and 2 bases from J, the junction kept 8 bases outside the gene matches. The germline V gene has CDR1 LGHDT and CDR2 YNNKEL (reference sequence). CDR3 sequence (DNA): TGTGCCAGCAGCCCTATACCGGGACAGGGAAACTATGGCTACACCTTC. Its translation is CASSPIPGQGNYGYTF.

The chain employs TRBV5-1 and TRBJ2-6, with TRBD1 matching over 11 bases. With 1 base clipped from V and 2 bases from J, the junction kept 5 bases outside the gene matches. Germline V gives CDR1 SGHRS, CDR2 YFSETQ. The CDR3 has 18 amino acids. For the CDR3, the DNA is TGCGCCAGCAGCTTGAACCCGGGACAGGGGGCTGGGGCCAACGTCCTGACTTTC. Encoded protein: CASSLNPGQGAGANVLTF.

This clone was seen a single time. The CDR3 DNA reads TGTGCCAGCAGCTTAGCGGGGGGACAGGGAAGCAATCAGCCCCAGCATTTT. Translated: CASSLAGGQGSNQPQHF. The chain recombines TRBV7-2 with TRBJ1-5; 9 bases are a match to TRBD1. The CDR3 extends over 17 amino acids. The germline gives CDR1 SGHTA, CDR2 FQGNSA. J lost 1 base, V lost 0 bases, and 4 bases had no gene match.

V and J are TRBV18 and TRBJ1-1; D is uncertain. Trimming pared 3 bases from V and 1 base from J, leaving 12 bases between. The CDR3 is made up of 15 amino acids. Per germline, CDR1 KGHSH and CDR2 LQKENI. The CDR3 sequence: CASSPQPTRNTEAFF. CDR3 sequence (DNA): TGTGCCAGCTCACCTCAACCGACACGGAACACTGAAGCTTTCTTT.

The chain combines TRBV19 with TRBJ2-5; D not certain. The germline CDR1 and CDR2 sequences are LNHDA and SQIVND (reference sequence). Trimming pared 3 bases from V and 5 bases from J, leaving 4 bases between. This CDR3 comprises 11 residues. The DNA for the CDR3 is TGTGCCAGTAGTATGGCCGAGACCCAGTACTTC. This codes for CASSMAETQYF.

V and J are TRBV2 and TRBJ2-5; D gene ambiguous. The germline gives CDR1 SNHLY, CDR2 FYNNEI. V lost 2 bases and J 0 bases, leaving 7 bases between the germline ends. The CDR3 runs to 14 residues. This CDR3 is CASSENTYQETQYF. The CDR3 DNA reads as TGTGCCAGCAGTGAAAATACTTACCAAGAGACCCAGTACTTC.